Listed here are 31 T cell receptor beta chains from one sample, sequenced in a study of graft-versus-host responses after intestinal transplantation (dated by TCRdb to about 2021). No antigen has been assigned to these receptors. Library preparation employed the immunoSEQ multiplex PCR assay. Sourced from immuneACCESS, this table was stored by TCRdb with only in-frame sequences that have V and J called. A share of the clones is absent; for the studies checked, an unresolved V gene accounts for under half, and the remainder has no known explanation. In all, the sample holds more than 65,000 clones, and approximately 90% of those were seen once. About 8% of the sample is held by the ten biggest clonotypes. The time point label on this specimen signifies: cells obtained before transplantation from donor or recipient. Material: unstimulated CD8+ T cells sorted from spleen or lymph node cells, obtained before transplant. Every receptor here comes from a human donor who was the organ donor for an intestinal transplant.

In DNA form, the CDR3 reads TGTGCCAGCAGTGCTAGCACAGATACGCAGTATTTT. Its protein is CASSASTDTQYF. The genes are TRBV27 and TRBJ2-3; D gene uncertain. Trimming pared 5 bases from V and 0 bases from J, leaving 3 bases between. Germline lookup yields CDR1 MNHEY and CDR2 SMNVEV (reference sequence). The CDR3 covers 12 residues.

The chain combines TRBV13 with TRBJ2-7; no reliable D call. V lost 1 base and J 6 bases, leaving 13 bases between the germline ends. Germline values: CDR1 PRHDT, CDR2 FYEKMQ (reference sequence). CDR3 length: 14 residues. The DNA for the CDR3 is TGTGCCAGCAGCTTAGAAGGTAACCCTACCGAGCAGTACTTC. Its translation is CASSLEGNPTEQYF.

The chain links TRBV6-1 to TRBJ1-3, with TRBD1 matching over 10 bases. Losses at the gene ends were 4 bases for V and 9 bases for J; bases not matched to a gene: 12. CDR3 length equals 16 residues. Germline V gives CDR1 MNHNS, CDR2 SASEGT. The CDR3 reads CASSGNRDRGAGTIYF. The CDR3 nucleotides are TGTGCCAGCAGTGGGAACCGGGACAGGGGAGCGGGCACCATATATTTT.

The chain uses TRBV7-6 and TRBJ1-3; TRBD1 matches 10 bases. The V gene's germline CDR1 is SGHVS and CDR2 FNYEAQ. This CDR3 comprises 15 residues. V lost 3 bases, J lost 3 bases, and 2 bases stayed unmatched. As DNA, the CDR3 is TGTGCCAGCAGCTTGAGGACAGGGGGTGGAAACACCATATATTTT. It codes for CASSLRTGGGNTIYF.

The rearrangement uses TRBV9 and TRBJ1-4; 9 positions match TRBD1. V was clipped by 3 bases and J by 8 bases; unmatched bases: 5. This CDR3 comprises 14 residues. Looked up from germline, CDR1 is SGDLS and CDR2 is YYNGEE. The CDR3 DNA sequence: TGTGCCAGCAGCGCGACAGGGGGAAGGGAAAAACTGTTTTTT. Protein sequence: CASSATGGREKLFF.

The gene calls are TRBV7-9 and TRBJ1-1, with D possibly TRBD1 on 5 matching bases. The CDR3 length is 14 residues. Trimming pared 1 base from V and 4 bases from J, leaving 10 bases between. Per germline, CDR1 SEHNR and CDR2 FQNEAQ (reference sequence). The CDR3 spells CASSLGGRATEAFF. The CDR3 DNA sequence: TGTGCCAGCAGCTTAGGAGGCAGGGCCACTGAAGCTTTCTTT.

The gene calls are TRBV2 and TRBJ2-7, with D tentatively TRBD2 (6 bases). Trimming took 8 bases from V and 6 from J, leaving 11 bases between them. This CDR3 is 11 amino acids long. Per the germline V gene, CDR1 is SNHLY and CDR2 is FYNNEI. CDR3 nucleotide sequence: TGTGCCAGCTTGGGACTCTCCGAGCAGTACTTC. Amino acid sequence: CASLGLSEQYF.

The chain joins TRBV27 to TRBJ2-7; D could derive from TRBD1 or TRBD2 (5 bases each). The germline gives CDR1 MNHEY, CDR2 SMNVEV (reference sequence). Deletions cut 2 bases from V and 6 bases from J, with 17 bases between. This CDR3 has 15 residues. The CDR3 coding sequence is TGTGCCAGCAGTTTAGGGGACCCCAGCCCCTCCGAGCAGTACTTC. It yields the protein CASSLGDPSPSEQYF.

In the case of this clone: A read error may produce the germline difference seen at one junction end. Other DNA sequences of this sample code for an identical CDR3. This chain uses TRBV7-6 with TRBJ1-3; no clear D gene. From germline, CDR1 is SGHVS and CDR2 FNYEAQ. The CDR3 length is 15 residues. The CDR3 DNA sequence: TGCGCCAGCAGCTTAGGACGGAGCTCTGGAAACACCATATATTTT. Translating it yields CASSLGRSSGNTIYF.

The chain joins TRBV7-9 to TRBJ2-1; the D gene could be TRBD1 or TRBD2 (5 bases each). V was cut by 1 base and J by 4 bases, with 14 bases left in between. The CDR3 is 16 residues long. Per germline, CDR1 SEHNR and CDR2 FQNEAQ (reference sequence). This CDR3 is CASSLGTGRAYNEQFF. DNA for the CDR3: TGTGCCAGCAGCTTAGGGACGGGGCGGGCTTACAATGAGCAGTTCTTC.

This sequence joins TRBV5-5 and TRBJ2-7, with D possibly TRBD1 on 5 matching bases. Germline V gene sequence: CDR1 SGHKS, CDR2 YYEKEE (reference sequence). V shed 1 base and J shed 3 bases, with 14 bases lying between them. This CDR3 contains 15 residues. The CDR3 nucleotides read TGTGCCAGCAGCTTGTTTCCGAAGGGGCGCTACGAGCAGTACTTC. This translates into CASSLFPKGRYEQYF.

The chain joins TRBV5-1 to TRBJ1-3, with D uncertain. Germline lookup yields CDR1 SGHRS and CDR2 YFSETQ. The CDR3 loop spans 16 amino acids. Trimming left V 2 bases short and J 0 bases short, with 12 bases between. The CDR3 coding sequence is TGCGCCAGCAGCTTAAACACACGGATCTCTGGAAACACCATATATTTT. It specifies CASSLNTRISGNTIYF.

This clone was seen just once. This chain connects TRBV14 to TRBJ2-7; 9 bases map to TRBD2. The germline CDR1 and CDR2 sequences are SGHDN and FVKESK. V lost 3 bases, J lost 3 bases, and 6 bases stayed unmatched. The CDR3 has 15 amino acids. The CDR3 region has the DNA TGTGCCAGCAGCCACAGCGGGGGGCTCCTCTACGAGCAGTACTTC. Encoded protein: CASSHSGGLLYEQYF. Looking up the rest from reference TRBV14 and TRBJ2-7 gives the full variable domain: EAGVTQFPSHSVIEKGQTVTLRCDPISGHDNLYWYRRVMGKEIKFLLHFVKESKQDESGMPNNRFLAERTGGTYSTLKVQPAELEDSGVYFCASSHSGGLLYEQYFGPGTRLTVT.

The chain uses TRBV6-5 and TRBJ1-5; no firm D call. The CDR3 loop spans 14 amino acids. Per germline, CDR1 MNHEY and CDR2 SVGAGI. Trimming pared 10 bases from V and 4 bases from J, leaving 17 bases between. In nucleotides, the CDR3 is TGTGCCACCGGTTATTCGACACATAATCAGCCCCAGCATTTT. It translates to CATGYSTHNQPQHF.

Details on this clone: An end of the junction differs from the germline gene, which may be a read error. The chain links TRBV27 to TRBJ2-1, with D possibly matching TRBD2 (5 bases). Germline V gives CDR1 MNHEY, CDR2 SMNVEV (reference sequence). There are 14 residues in the CDR3. The CDR3 DNA sequence: TGTGCCAGCAGCCCGTCCGGGATCTACTATGAGCAGTTCTTC. Its translation: CASSPSGIYYEQFF.

The chain is built from TRBV5-4 and TRBJ1-1; D unclear. This CDR3 comprises 13 residues. Trimming took off 2 bases at V and 1 base at J, with 6 bases between the two ends. The germline gives CDR1 SGHNT, CDR2 YYREEE (reference sequence). CDR3 coding DNA: TGTGCCAGCAGCTTTGGATCGAACACTGAAGCTTTCTTT. As protein: CASSFGSNTEAFF.

This rearrangement joins TRBV5-1 to TRBJ2-6; 10 nucleotides match TRBD1. The CDR3 is 18 amino acids. V dropped 0 bases and J dropped 0; count of bases not matched to a gene: 3. In germline, CDR1 is SGHRS, CDR2 YFSETQ. This CDR3 is CASSLDGTGVSGANVLTF. In DNA, the CDR3 is TGCGCCAGCAGCTTGGATGGGACAGGGGTCTCTGGGGCCAACGTCCTGACTTTC.

V is TRBV10-2 and J is TRBJ1-2; possibly TRBD1 for D (6 bases). V lost 0 bases, J lost 0 bases, and 8 bases lay in between. The CDR3 totals 15 residues. Germline V gene lookup returns CDR1 WSHSY and CDR2 SAAADI. CDR3: CASSESRGPNYGYTF. The CDR3 nucleotides are TGCGCCAGCAGTGAGTCGCGGGGGCCTAACTATGGCTACACCTTC.

This clone showed up just once. This rearrangement joins TRBV2 to TRBJ2-1; 13 positions agree with TRBD2. The CDR3 length is 14 residues. With 7 bases clipped from V and 6 bases from J, the junction kept 3 bases outside the gene matches. The germline gives CDR1 SNHLY, CDR2 FYNNEI. The CDR3: CASNRLAGGNEQFF. The CDR3 DNA follows: TGTGCCAGCAACCGACTAGCGGGAGGCAATGAGCAGTTCTTC.

V usage is TRBV19 and J usage is TRBJ1-2; the D is unclear. Germline V CDR1 and CDR2: LNHDA, SQIVND (reference sequence). The CDR3 has 16 residues. V lost 2 bases, J lost 8 bases, and 21 bases lay in between. In nucleotides, the CDR3 is TGTGCCAGTAGTATATATGCAGACCCACCGGCGTGGGGCTACACCTTC. This encodes CASSIYADPPAWGYTF. Full variable domain (rest looked up from reference TRBV19 and TRBJ1-2): DGGITQSPKYLFRKEGQNVTLSCEQNLNHDAMYWYRQDPGQGLRLIYYSQIVNDFQKGDIAEGYSVSREKKESFPLTVTSAQKNPTAFYLCASSIYADPPAWGYTFGSGTRLTVV.

J is TRBJ2-2 and V is TRBV10-2; D is undetermined. The CDR3 loop spans 15 amino acids. Germline values: CDR1 WSHSY, CDR2 SAAADI. The V and J ends lost 4 bases and 5 bases respectively, with 14 bases between them. The CDR3 protein is CASSGIGPGTGELFF. CDR3 nucleotides: TGCGCCAGCAGTGGTATCGGGCCGGGTACCGGGGAGCTGTTTTTT.

The chain links TRBV27 to TRBJ2-4; TRBD2 matches at 8 bases. The CDR3 sequence is 16 residues long. The germline CDR1 and CDR2 sequences are MNHEY and SMNVEV (reference sequence). The ends lost 6 bases at V and 6 bases at J; junction bases unmatched: 13. CDR3 DNA sequence: TGTGCCAGCAGCCTAGCGGGTACGGATCCGGGAAACATTCAGTACTTC. This sequence encodes CASSLAGTDPGNIQYF.

The chain is built from TRBV4-1 and TRBJ1-2; tentatively, D is TRBD1 (5 bases). The V and J ends lost 0 bases and 0 bases respectively, with 20 bases between them. CDR1 and CDR2 (germline): MGHRA, YSYEKL. CDR3 length equals 19 residues. The CDR3 DNA follows: TGCGCCAGCAGCCAAGAATGGGGGTTGTGGGGGGAGACTAACTATGGCTACACCTTC. Protein sequence: CASSQEWGLWGETNYGYTF.

The chain links TRBV19 to TRBJ1-2; D ambiguous. V shed 1 base and J shed 6 bases, with 9 bases lying between them. This CDR3 is 13 amino acids long. Germline values: CDR1 LNHDA, CDR2 SQIVND (reference sequence). CDR3 in amino acids: CASSIAGAHGYTF. CDR3 bases: TGTGCCAGTAGTATAGCGGGCGCGCATGGCTACACCTTC.

This clone was seen more than once but under ten times. One junction end disagrees with the germline gene, perhaps due to a read error. The chain couples TRBV30 to TRBJ1-5; no clear D gene. Germline V lookup: CDR1 GTSNPN, CDR2 SVGIG (reference sequence). The CDR3 covers 12 residues. Written as DNA, the CDR3 is TGTGGCTGGTGTGTACCTGATCAGCCCCAGCATTTT. Translated: CGWCVPDQPQHF. Looking up the rest from reference TRBV30 and TRBJ1-5 gives the full variable domain: SQTIHQWPATLVQPVGSPLSLECTVEGTSNPNLYWYRQAAGRGLQLLFYSVGIGQISSEVPQNLSASRPQDRQFILSSKKLLLSDSGFYLCGWCVPDQPQHFGDGTRLSIL.

This clone was recorded once. This chain connects TRBV5-1 to TRBJ2-1; D ambiguous. Germline loops: CDR1 SGHRS, CDR2 YFSETQ. The V end was cut by 3 bases, the J end by 5 bases, with 6 bases between. This CDR3 spans 12 amino acids. The CDR3 DNA reads as TGCGCCAGCAGCTCCATAGACAATGAGCAGTTCTTC. It codes for CASSSIDNEQFF.

This clone was seen more than once but under ten times. This chain uses TRBV7-6 with TRBJ2-7; 8 nucleotides agree with TRBD1. Unmatched junction bases numbered 10, after V lost 6 bases and J lost 3 bases. Germline values: CDR1 SGHVS, CDR2 FNYEAQ. CDR3 length: 15 amino acids. This CDR3 reads CASSQGLQGDYEQYF. CDR3 bases: TGTGCCAGCAGTCAAGGCTTACAGGGGGACTACGAGCAGTACTTC.

This sequence joins TRBV29-1 and TRBJ2-7, with 8 bases that match TRBD1. Germline assignment: CDR1 SQVTM and CDR2 ANQGSEA. CDR3 length: 13 amino acids. V lost 4 bases to trimming and J lost 3 bases; unmatched junction nucleotides: 5. CDR3 nucleotide sequence: TGCAGCGTTGCGGACAGGGTCCTCTACGAGCAGTACTTC. This encodes CSVADRVLYEQYF.

This clone was picked up one time. The chain joins TRBV14 to TRBJ1-1, with no clear D. CDR1 and CDR2 (germline): SGHDN, FVKESK. The CDR3 spans 14 residues. V was pared by 3 bases and J by 8 bases, with 16 bases between. The CDR3: CASSHNLRLREAFF. The DNA for the CDR3 is TGTGCCAGCAGCCACAACCTCAGGTTACGGGAAGCTTTCTTT.

This chain connects TRBV27 to TRBJ2-7; 8 nucleotides match TRBD1. The CDR3 loop spans 13 amino acids. The trim removed 7 bases at V and 2 bases at J, leaving 4 bases unmatched. CDR1 and CDR2 from the germline V gene are MNHEY and SMNVEV (reference sequence). The CDR3 DNA sequence: TGTGCCAGCAAAGAGACAGGGGCCTACGAGCAGTACTTC. The encoded protein is CASKETGAYEQYF.

The chain combines TRBV2 with TRBJ1-5; no reliable D call. The V gene's germline CDR1 is SNHLY and CDR2 FYNNEI. The CDR3 contains 16 residues. Trimming took 4 bases from V and 1 from J, leaving 14 bases between them. The CDR3 region is CASSGWRAPSNQPQHF. Here the CDR3 DNA reads TGTGCCAGCAGTGGCTGGAGGGCGCCGAGCAATCAGCCCCAGCATTTT. The full variable domain, rest sourced from reference TRBV2 and TRBJ1-5, is EPEVTQTPSHQVTQMGQEVILRCVPISNHLYFYWYRQILGQKVEFLVSFYNNEISEKSEIFDDQFSVERPDGSNFTLKIRSTKLEDSAMYFCASSGWRAPSNQPQHFGDGTRLSIL.